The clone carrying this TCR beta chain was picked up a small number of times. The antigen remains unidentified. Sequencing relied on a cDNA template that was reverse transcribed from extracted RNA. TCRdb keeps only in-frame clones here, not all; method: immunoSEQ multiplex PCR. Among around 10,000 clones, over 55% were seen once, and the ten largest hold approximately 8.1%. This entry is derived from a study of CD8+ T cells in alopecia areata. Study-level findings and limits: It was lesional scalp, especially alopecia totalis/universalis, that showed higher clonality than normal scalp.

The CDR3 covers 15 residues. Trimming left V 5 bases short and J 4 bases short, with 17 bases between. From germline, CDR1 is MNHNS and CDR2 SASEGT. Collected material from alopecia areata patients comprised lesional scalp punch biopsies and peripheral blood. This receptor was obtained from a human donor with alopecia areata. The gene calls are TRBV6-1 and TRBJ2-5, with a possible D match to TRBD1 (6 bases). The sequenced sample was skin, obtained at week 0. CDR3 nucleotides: TGTGCCAGCAGTCACGGACAGTACTTTGGAGAGACCCAGTACTTC. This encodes CASSHGQYFGETQYF.